This T cell receptor beta chain was recorded in a study of T cell repertoires in cytomegalovirus infection. Using its own MiXCR run on the reads, TCRdb lists one record per CDR3 protein. The table has hundreds of thousands of distinct CDR3 sequences, 42% seen once; the top ten hold just under 45%. Trimming cost V 7 bases and J 0 bases; bases outside gene matches: 6. CDR3 size: 16 residues. From germline, CDR1 is ENHRY and CDR2 SYGVKD. For this clonotype: Antigen: not known.

Sequencing used cultured PBMCs, obtained from culture after CMV antigen stimulation. The chain couples TRBV10-3 to TRBJ2-6; 7 nucleotides line up with TRBD1. This sequence was found in a human donor in good health (CMV status not recorded). Some clones in this sample may be carry-over from other donors' samples. In DNA form, the CDR3 reads TGTGCCATCACTGGACAGGAACTCTCTGGGGCCAACGTCCTGACTTTC. It specifies CAITGQELSGANVLTF.